One sample yielded the 21 T cell receptor beta chains listed below, sequenced in a study of CD8 T cells in Susac syndrome. With random hexamers, 0.5 to 1 ug RNA was reverse transcribed. TCRdb called the immunoSEQ multiplex PCR reads again in MiXCR, with one record for every CDR3 protein. The table has roughly 150,000 distinct CDR3 sequences, 85% to 95% seen once. The specimen sequenced was CD8+ T cells from PBMCs. The receptors shown here come from a human donor with multiple sclerosis.

J is TRBJ2-5 and V is TRBV20-1, with 7 bases lining up with TRBD1. This CDR3 comprises 17 residues. From germline, CDR1 is DFQATT and CDR2 SNEGSKA (reference sequence). J was trimmed by 1 base and V by 0 bases; bases with no gene match: 11. CDR3 sequence (DNA): TGCAGTGCTAGAGACAGGGGGTTCACGAGATCCCAAGAGACCCAGTACTTC. Translated: CSARDRGFTRSQETQYF.

The chain couples TRBV6-6 to TRBJ1-5; D not resolved. Trimming removed 2 bases from V and 9 bases from J, with 14 bases in between. Germline CDR1 is MNHNY and CDR2 is SVGAGI (reference sequence). CDR3 length: 14 amino acids. The CDR3 region is CASSYAPYRGPQHF. DNA for the CDR3: TGTGCCAGCAGTTACGCCCCTTACCGAGGGCCCCAGCATTTT.

The chain joins TRBV20-1 to TRBJ2-5; no clear D gene. The V gene lost 6 bases and the J gene lost 1 base, with 18 bases spanning the gap. The germline V gene encodes CDR1 DFQATT and CDR2 SNEGSKA (reference sequence). This CDR3 is built from 15 residues. CDR3 loop: CSATPGPKPQETQYF. The CDR3 DNA reads TGCAGTGCGACCCCCGGCCCTAAACCCCAAGAGACCCAGTACTTC.

The chain carries TRBV9 and TRBJ1-2; D is undetermined. V shed 0 bases and J shed 8 bases, with 14 bases lying between them. The germline CDR1 and CDR2 sequences are SGDLS and YYNGEE. The CDR3 extends over 14 amino acids. The CDR3 region has the DNA TGTGCCAGCAGCGTAGAGAGTTTTGACTTGGGCTACACCTTC. It yields the protein CASSVESFDLGYTF.

V is TRBV15 and J is TRBJ2-3; 7 bases agree with TRBD2. This CDR3 comprises 14 residues. Germline V gives CDR1 LNHNV, CDR2 YYDKDF (reference sequence). V was clipped by 5 bases and J by 4 bases; unmatched bases: 6. The CDR3 region has the DNA TGTGCCACCAGCCCCCGGGGGGTGTCAGATACGCAGTATTTT. It encodes CATSPRGVSDTQYF.

In nucleotides, the CDR3 is TGCAGTGCTAACCCTGCCTTGGACAGGGACGAGACCCAGTACTTC. Translated: CSANPALDRDETQYF. V and J are TRBV20-1 and TRBJ2-5; TRBD1 matches at 8 bases. The V and J ends lost 4 bases and 5 bases, in that order; junction bases with no gene match: 12. The CDR3 is 15 residues long. CDR1 and CDR2 (germline): DFQATT, SNEGSKA (reference sequence).

The chain recombines TRBV5-6 with TRBJ1-1; D is possibly TRBD1 (6 bases). V lost 0 bases and J 5 bases, leaving 14 bases between the germline ends. This CDR3 comprises 15 residues. CDR1 and CDR2 from the germline V gene are SGHDT and YYEEEE. The CDR3 region is CASSLGPGEKTEAFF. The CDR3 bases are TGTGCCAGCAGCTTGGGCCCAGGGGAGAAGACTGAAGCTTTCTTT.

The rearrangement links TRBV19 to TRBJ1-2; maybe TRBD1 (5 bases). The CDR3 length is 13 residues. CDR1 and CDR2 (germline): LNHDA, SQIVND (reference sequence). V was cut by 3 bases and J by 8 bases, with 13 bases left in between. CDR3 DNA sequence: TGTGCCAGTAGTATCTCAGGGTCTGGCGGCTACACCTTC. Encoded protein: CASSISGSGGYTF.

The V call is TRBV9, the J call TRBJ2-2; either TRBD1 or TRBD2 may supply D (5 bases each). The CDR3 length is 13 residues. V lost 3 bases and J lost 4, with 7 bases in between. Per germline, CDR1 SGDLS and CDR2 YYNGEE. CDR3 DNA sequence: TGTGCCAGCAGCGCAGGGAGCACCGGGGAGCTGTTTTTT. This codes for CASSAGSTGELFF. The whole variable domain, remainder taken from reference TRBV9 and TRBJ2-2, is DSGVTQTPKHLITATGQRVTLRCSPRSGDLSVYWYQQSLDQGLQFLIQYYNGEERAKGNILERFSAQQFPDLHSELNLSSLELGDSALYFCASSAGSTGELFFGEGSRLTVL.

The V and J genes are TRBV27 and TRBJ2-7; 11 bases agree with TRBD2. The V gene's germline CDR1 is MNHEY and CDR2 SMNVEV (reference sequence). V dropped 3 bases and J dropped 7; count of bases not matched to a gene: 5. The CDR3 extends over 14 amino acids. CDR3 region: CASSLTSGTGEQYF. CDR3 nucleotides: TGTGCCAGCAGTTTGACTAGCGGGACAGGGGAGCAGTACTTC.

The chain couples TRBV12-3 or TRBV12-4 to TRBJ2-5; D gene ambiguous. V was pared by 5 bases and J by 9 bases, with 10 bases between. The CDR3 length is 11 residues. The CDR3 loop is CASSVGVPQYF. CDR3 nucleotide sequence: TGTGCCAGCAGTGTTGGGGTACCCCAGTACTTC.

J is TRBJ2-1 and V is TRBV2; D is perhaps TRBD1 (6 bases). V lost 5 bases, J lost 0 bases, and 17 bases lay in between. The CDR3 consists of 17 residues. CDR1 and CDR2 (germline): SNHLY, FYNNEI. As DNA, the CDR3 is TGTGCCAGCAGTCCCCGGACAGTTACGAGCTCCTACAATGAGCAGTTCTTC. Translated, it gives CASSPRTVTSSYNEQFF.

This clonotype was detected once. The chain combines TRBV11-2 with TRBJ2-7; possibly TRBD1 for D (6 bases). The germline V gene encodes CDR1 SGHAT and CDR2 FQNNGV. Deletions cut 1 base from V and 3 bases from J, with 10 bases between. CDR3 length: 14 amino acids. The CDR3 region is CASSLGRGIYEQYF. CDR3 bases: TGTGCCAGCAGCTTAGGTAGGGGGATCTACGAGCAGTACTTC.

V usage is TRBV9 and J usage is TRBJ2-7; no firm D call. Germline V CDR1 and CDR2: SGDLS, YYNGEE. Between the trimmed V and J ends, which lost 0 bases and 6 bases, there was a span of 13 bases. The length of the CDR3 is 14 residues. The chain's CDR3 is CASSVAGLSSEQYF. The CDR3 nucleotides read TGTGCCAGCAGCGTAGCTGGGCTCTCTTCCGAGCAGTACTTC. The full variable domain, with the rest looked up from reference TRBV9 and TRBJ2-7, is DSGVTQTPKHLITATGQRVTLRCSPRSGDLSVYWYQQSLDQGLQFLIQYYNGEERAKGNILERFSAQQFPDLHSELNLSSLELGDSALYFCASSVAGLSSEQYFGPGTRLTVT.

The chain is built from TRBV25-1 and TRBJ2-3; D is unresolved. CDR3 length equals 13 residues. V was cut by 0 bases and J by 6 bases, with 7 bases left in between. CDR1 and CDR2 (germline): MGHDK, SYGVNS. CDR3 amino acids: CASSEYLSDTQYF. CDR3 DNA: TGTGCCAGCAGTGAATATTTGAGCGATACGCAGTATTTT.

The chain uses TRBV20-1 and TRBJ1-5, with TRBD1 as a possible D gene (6 bases). The CDR3 is made up of 17 amino acids. Germline CDR1 and CDR2: DFQATT and SNEGSKA (reference sequence). Trimming took off 6 bases at V and 0 bases at J, with 21 bases between the two ends. CDR3 nucleotides: TGCAGTGCAAAGGACAGCCATGGCGGGGGTAGCAATCAGCCCCAGCATTTT. Its protein is CSAKDSHGGGSNQPQHF.

The rearrangement uses TRBV20-1 and TRBJ1-6; D not certain. The CDR3 consists of 14 residues. From germline, CDR1 is DFQATT and CDR2 SNEGSKA (reference sequence). V was shortened by 0 bases and J by 10 bases, with 13 bases between the two germline ends. This CDR3 is CSAREAGFGSPLHF. The CDR3 DNA is TGCAGTGCTAGAGAGGCGGGGTTCGGATCACCCCTCCACTTT.

This clonotype was found once. The rearrangement joins TRBV29-1 to TRBJ2-3, with D maybe TRBD2 (6 bases). Germline CDR1 reads SQVTM; CDR2 reads ANQGSEA. Trimming took off 6 bases at V and 0 bases at J, with 22 bases between the two ends. This CDR3 spans 17 amino acids. As DNA, the CDR3 is TGCAGCGTCCCGGGGGTTTGGGAGAGGACTAGCACAGATACGCAGTATTTT. This translates into CSVPGVWERTSTDTQYF.

The V call is TRBV4-1, the J call TRBJ1-2; a possible D gene is TRBD1 (6 bases). The CDR3 is 16 residues long. Trimming stripped 0 bases from V and 6 bases from J, with 17 bases between. Germline values: CDR1 MGHRA, CDR2 YSYEKL. This CDR3 is CASSQDGTGGRNGYTF. The CDR3 DNA sequence: TGCGCCAGCAGCCAAGATGGAACCGGGGGCAGGAATGGCTACACCTTC.

The chain couples TRBV2 to TRBJ1-2; D is ambiguous. Germline-derived CDR1 and CDR2 are SNHLY and FYNNEI. The CDR3 contains 12 residues. V lost 7 bases, J lost 6 bases, and 12 bases lay in between. The CDR3 here is CASKEGSNGYTF. Written as DNA, the CDR3 is TGTGCCAGCAAGGAGGGAAGTAATGGCTACACCTTC.

The CDR3 is CSASPRELPAYEQYF. The CDR3 DNA follows: TGCAGTGCTAGCCCCAGGGAGTTACCGGCCTACGAGCAGTACTTC. The chain is built from TRBV20-1 and TRBJ2-7; D is tentatively TRBD1 or TRBD2 (5 bases each). Germline V CDR1 and CDR2: DFQATT, SNEGSKA (reference sequence). The CDR3 is 15 residues long. Trimming removed 3 bases at V and 2 bases at J, with 17 bases between.